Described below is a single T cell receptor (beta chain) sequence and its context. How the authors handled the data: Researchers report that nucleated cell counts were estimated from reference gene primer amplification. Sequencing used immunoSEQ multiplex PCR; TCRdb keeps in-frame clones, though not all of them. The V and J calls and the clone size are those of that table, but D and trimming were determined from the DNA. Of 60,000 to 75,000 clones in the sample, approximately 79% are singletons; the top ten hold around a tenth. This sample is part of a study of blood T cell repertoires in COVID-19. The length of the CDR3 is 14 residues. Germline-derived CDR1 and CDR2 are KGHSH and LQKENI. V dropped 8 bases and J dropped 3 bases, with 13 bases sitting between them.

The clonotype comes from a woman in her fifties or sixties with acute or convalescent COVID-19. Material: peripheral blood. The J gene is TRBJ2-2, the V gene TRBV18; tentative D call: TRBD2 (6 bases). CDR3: CASKLREYTGELFF. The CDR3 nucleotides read TGTGCCAGCAAACTGCGGGAATACACCGGGGAGCTGTTTTTT. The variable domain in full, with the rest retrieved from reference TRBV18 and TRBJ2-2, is NAGVMQNPRHLVRRRGQEARLRCSPMKGHSHVYWYRQLPEEGLKFMVYLQKENIIDESGMPKERFSAEFPKEGPSILRIQQVVRGDSAAYFCASKLREYTGELFFGEGSRLTVL.